This TCR beta chain is drawn from a study of shared clonotypes between healthy human individuals. The authors' processing: ImmunoSEQ yielded junction-only sequences lacking quality scores, so filtering differed. Only in-frame clones appear in the TCRdb table, and some are missing; sequencing was by immunoSEQ multiplex PCR. Clonal size and the V and J genes are those of that table, whereas D and trimming came from the DNA. The table shows approximately 940,000 clones, with approximately 80% occurring only once. Study conclusions and caveats: The diversity represented, both genetic and in exposure history, was limited by few donors. Larger richness was generally estimated for naive than memory subsets.

Germline lookup yields CDR1 GTSNPN and CDR2 SVGIG (reference sequence). The ends were cut back, 2 bases at V and 11 bases at J, with 12 bases in the middle. The CDR3 spans 12 residues. The sample holds one count of this clone. The antigen is not known. Source material: memory CD4+ T cells sorted from blood. Subset given: CD45RA-negative fraction. The chain combines TRBV30 with TRBJ1-4; D remains unclear. This TCR derives from a man younger than 30 in good health. The CDR3 spells CAWSIAGDKLFF. CDR3 DNA: TGTGCCTGGAGTATCGCCGGCGATAAACTGTTTTTT.